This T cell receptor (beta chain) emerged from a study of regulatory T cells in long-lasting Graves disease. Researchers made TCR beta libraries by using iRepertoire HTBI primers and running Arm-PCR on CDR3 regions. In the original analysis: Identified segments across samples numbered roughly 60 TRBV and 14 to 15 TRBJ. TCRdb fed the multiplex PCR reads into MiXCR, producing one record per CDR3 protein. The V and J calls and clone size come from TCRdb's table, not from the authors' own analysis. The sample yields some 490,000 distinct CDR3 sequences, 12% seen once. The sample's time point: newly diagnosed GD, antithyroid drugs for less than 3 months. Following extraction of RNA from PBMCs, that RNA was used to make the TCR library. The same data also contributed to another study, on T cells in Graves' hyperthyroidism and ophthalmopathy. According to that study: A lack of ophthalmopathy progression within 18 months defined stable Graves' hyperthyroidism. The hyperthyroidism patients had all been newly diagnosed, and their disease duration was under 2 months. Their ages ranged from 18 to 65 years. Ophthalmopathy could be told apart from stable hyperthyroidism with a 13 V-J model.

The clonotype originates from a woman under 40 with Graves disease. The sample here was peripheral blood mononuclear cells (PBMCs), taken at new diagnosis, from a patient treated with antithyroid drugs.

The CDR3 DNA is TGTGCCAGCAGTTCATACCCGGGGGACGGGGCTAGCACAGATACGCAGTATTTT. It codes for CASSSYPGDGASTDTQYF. The rearrangement links TRBV7-2 to TRBJ2-3; maybe TRBD2 (6 bases). The V gene lost 6 bases and the J gene lost 0 bases, with 22 bases spanning the gap. The CDR3 contains 18 residues. CDR1 is SGHTA, CDR2 FQGNSA, per germline.